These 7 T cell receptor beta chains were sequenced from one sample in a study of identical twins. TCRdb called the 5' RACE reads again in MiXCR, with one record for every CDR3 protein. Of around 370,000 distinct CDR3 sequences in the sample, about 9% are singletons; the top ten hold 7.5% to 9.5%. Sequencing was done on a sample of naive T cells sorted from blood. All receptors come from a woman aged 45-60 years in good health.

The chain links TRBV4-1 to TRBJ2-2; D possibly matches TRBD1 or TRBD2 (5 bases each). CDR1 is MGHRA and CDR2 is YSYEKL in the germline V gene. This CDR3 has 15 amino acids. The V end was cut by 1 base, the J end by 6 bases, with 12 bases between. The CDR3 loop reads CASSQAGTRAGELFF. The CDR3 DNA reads TGCGCCAGCAGCCAAGCCGGGACCCGGGCCGGGGAGCTGTTTTTT.

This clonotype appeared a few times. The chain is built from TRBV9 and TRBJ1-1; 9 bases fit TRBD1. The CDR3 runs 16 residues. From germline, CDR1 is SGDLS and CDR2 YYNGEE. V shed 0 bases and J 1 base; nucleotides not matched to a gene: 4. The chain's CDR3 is CASSVAGQGPNTEAFF. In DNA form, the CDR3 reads TGTGCCAGCAGCGTAGCGGGACAGGGACCGAACACTGAAGCTTTCTTT.

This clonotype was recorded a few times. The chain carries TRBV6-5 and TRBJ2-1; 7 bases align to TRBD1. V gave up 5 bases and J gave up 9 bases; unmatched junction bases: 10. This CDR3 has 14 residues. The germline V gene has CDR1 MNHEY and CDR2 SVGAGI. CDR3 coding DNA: TGTGCCAGCAGTCGCGACGCCGGACAGGCTGAGCAGTTCTTC. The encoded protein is CASSRDAGQAEQFF.

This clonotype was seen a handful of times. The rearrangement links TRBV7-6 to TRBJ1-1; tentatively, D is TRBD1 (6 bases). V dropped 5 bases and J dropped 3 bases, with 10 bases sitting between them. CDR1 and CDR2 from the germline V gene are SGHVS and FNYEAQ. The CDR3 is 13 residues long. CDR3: CASSRNRDTEAFF. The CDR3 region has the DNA TGTGCCAGCAGCCGAAACAGGGACACTGAAGCTTTCTTT.

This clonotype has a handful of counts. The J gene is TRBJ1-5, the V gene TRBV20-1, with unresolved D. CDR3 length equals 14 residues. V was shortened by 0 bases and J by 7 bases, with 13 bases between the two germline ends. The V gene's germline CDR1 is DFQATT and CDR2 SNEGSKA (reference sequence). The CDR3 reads CSARDLGREQPQHF. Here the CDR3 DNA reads TGCAGTGCTAGAGATCTCGGGAGAGAGCAGCCCCAGCATTTT.

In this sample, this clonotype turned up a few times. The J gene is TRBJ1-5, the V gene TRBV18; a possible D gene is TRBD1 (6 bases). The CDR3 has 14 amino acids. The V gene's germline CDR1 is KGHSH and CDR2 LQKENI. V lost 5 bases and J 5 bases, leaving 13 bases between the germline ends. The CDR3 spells CASSFQGKDQPQHF. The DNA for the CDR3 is TGTGCCAGCTCATTCCAGGGGAAGGATCAGCCCCAGCATTTT.

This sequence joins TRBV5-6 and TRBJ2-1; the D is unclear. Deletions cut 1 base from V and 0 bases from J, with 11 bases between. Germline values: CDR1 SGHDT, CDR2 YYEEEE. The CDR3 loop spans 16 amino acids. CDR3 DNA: TGTGCCAGCAGCTTGTTGCAGCTCAGCTCCTACAATGAGCAGTTCTTC. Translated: CASSLLQLSSYNEQFF.